The clone carrying this T cell receptor (beta chain) showed up just a few times. What it binds is not known. Clones were sequenced by immunoSEQ multiplex PCR, and TCRdb holds only the in-frame ones, with some missing. The table records roughly 42,000 clones, more than 60% of them present only once. These data belong to a study of radiotherapy plus CTLA-4 blockade in lung cancer. Study as a whole: Among enrolled patients, less than 20% responded and about 30% achieved disease control.

Germline V gene data show CDR1 as LNHDA and CDR2 as SQIVND (reference sequence). The CDR3 has 15 amino acids. Trimming shortened V by 7 bases and J by 3 bases, and 16 bases separated the two germline ends. Overall study findings and caveats: After treatment with radiotherapy plus ipilimumab, TCR clones that came from the tumor expanded in blood.

This clonotype was sampled from a human donor with non-small cell lung cancer who had a partial response to radiotherapy plus ipilimumab. Material: peripheral blood, obtained from a patient treated with radiotherapy plus ipilimumab. This chain joins TRBV19 and TRBJ1-5; unclear D gene. Here the CDR3 reads CASTSRVYLNQPQHF. The CDR3 DNA reads as TGTGCCAGTACCTCGAGGGTCTACCTCAATCAGCCCCAGCATTTT.